This T cell receptor beta chain originates from a study of blood T cell repertoires in COVID-19. Study context: The study drew acute and convalescent COVID-19 samples from the United States, Italy and Spain. Nucleic acid was either cDNA or gDNA, and it came from T cells, B-cell-depleted T cells, or PBMCs.

Authors' processing steps: It was from reference gene primer amplification that nucleated cell counts were estimated. Clones were sequenced by immunoSEQ multiplex PCR, and TCRdb holds only the in-frame ones, with some missing. Clonal size and the V and J genes are those of that table, whereas D and trimming came from the DNA. Found here are about 180,000 clones, approximately 83% of them singletons; the top ten hold 1.5%. This CDR3 region has 14 residues. V shed 2 bases and J shed 2 bases, with 9 bases lying between them. Germline-derived CDR1 and CDR2 are SGHVS and FQNEAQ. This clone was counted only a few times.

This TCR derives from a human donor in a cohort sampled during active COVID-19. The material sequenced was peripheral blood. The chain is built from TRBV7-8 and TRBJ1-2, with D perhaps matching TRBD1 (5 bases). CDR3 in amino acids: CASSLRQPNYGYTF. The CDR3, as DNA: TGTGCCAGCAGCTTAAGACAGCCCAACTATGGCTACACCTTC.